The text below deals with one T cell receptor beta chain. The target of this receptor is not known. No per-base quality is available; no much larger clone lies one base away. The sample originates from a study of T cell responses to AZD1222 COVID-19 vaccine (TCRdb year 2021). In terms of the full investigation: AZD1222 recipients given second doses at about 4 weeks or at about 12 weeks were pooled, since spike-specific TCR depth and breadth were not found to differ between the two schedules. A total of 233 trial participants underwent TCR sequencing, of whom approximately 210 received two doses of AZD1222 and 26 received two doses of the MenACWY control vaccine. Enrollment into the trials was organized by age into subgroups of 18-55, 56-69 and 70-plus years, and those subgroups contained around 150, 28 and 57 TCR-sequenced participants, respectively.

The CDR3 regions of human TCRbeta chains were subjected to immunosequencing. Turning to the authors' computational methods: Repertoire TCRs were checked for matches against a reference library of SARS-CoV-2-specific TCRs that had been generated using the MIRA antigen-specificity platform. Breadth was defined as the fraction of unique TCRs that were SARS-CoV-2-associated. Depth was defined as the fraction of total T cells that were SARS-CoV-2-associated. Using the MIRA data, every spike-specific TCR was mapped to the spike region that the TCR reacted to and assigned to either a CD4 or a CD8 class. Log10-transformed breadth and depth values were compared by one-way ANOVA with Sidak's multiple comparisons tests. In TCRdb, the immuneACCESS table is reduced to in-frame sequences with V and J assigned. These tables do not hold every clone; where another copy was compared, an unresolved V gene accounts for under half, and the others remain unexplained. That table furnishes V, J and clone size, whereas the DNA furnished D and trimming. Present in this sample are 75,000 to 90,000 clones, 90% to 95% of which were seen just once. The top ten hold roughly 5% of the sample.

Broader findings and caveats from the paper: The 56-69-year group was small, and its depth increase did not reach significance, likely because of low power. Conclusions about previously exposed vaccinees were limited because only six AZD1222 recipients were SARS-CoV-2 seropositive at baseline. Reportedly, close to half of the unique spike-specific TCRs recognized epitopes lying outside the regions that are mutated in the B.1.351 and B.1.1.7 variants. Because no day 14 peak-response samples were available, the repertoires could be characterized only after the peak T cell response. The whole spike protein was spanned by vaccine-associated CD4 TCRs, and dominant responses were seen in regions 160-218 and 743-854. Participants were mostly white British, with more females than males. The authors suggested clonal diversity may have been underestimated. After two AZD1222 doses, both the breadth and the depth of spike-specific TCRs were significantly higher than at day 0 and than in MenACWY recipients.

Interpreted using the paper, the time point label stands for: baseline before first vaccination. The vaccinee samples were drawn from two UK trials, COV001 and COV002, one of which was a single-blind randomized controlled phase 2/3 trial testing AZD1222 (ChAdOx1 nCoV-19) in healthy adults. For TCRbeta chain sequencing, PBMC samples from trial participants were taken at day 0 and at day 28 after the second dose. The clonotype was recovered from an adult in good health. The sample in question was peripheral blood, obtained on day 0 of AZD1222 vaccination.

The CDR3 has the sequence CASSSDTYEQYF. The DNA sequence is given as TGTGCCAGCAGTTCCGATACCTACGAGCAGTACTTC. Here the chain combines TRBV6-5 and TRBJ2-7; the D gene lacks a confident call. The CDR3 numbers 12 residues from cysteine through phenylalanine. Only the CDR3 portion is preserved as DNA: 36 bases, with reading frame beginning at the first base. V and J lose 4 bases and 2 bases, and a span of 6 bases separates them. Via the germline V gene, CDR1 is MNHEY and CDR2 SVGAGI.